Detailed here is one TCR beta chain. Antigen unknown. Assay: immunoSEQ multiplex PCR; the TCRdb copy retains only in-frame clones and omits some. This table holds 600,000 to 700,000 clones, 73% found once. These data are taken from a study of shared clonotypes between healthy human individuals. Findings of the study overall: Clonotypes that were shared across a few donors made up around 5.5% of naive CD4 clonotypes.

A split of CD4+ cells into CD45RA+ naive and CD45RA-negative memory subsets was performed. Trimming took 4 bases from V and 2 from J; bases not matched to a gene: 4. From germline, CDR1 is MDHEN and CDR2 SYDVKM. This CDR3 spans 16 amino acids. This sequence joins TRBV28 and TRBJ1-3, with TRBD1 matching 11 bases. The receptor was derived from a woman in her twenties or thirties in good health. The sequenced material came from memory CD4+ T cells sorted from blood. Subset denoted: CD45RA-negative fraction. The CDR3 protein is CASSSGQGVPGNTIYF. The CDR3 DNA follows: TGTGCCAGCAGTTCGGGACAGGGGGTACCTGGAAACACCATATATTTT.